This T cell receptor beta chain was recovered during a study of Ad26.COV2.S vaccination and SARS-CoV-2 variants. Study summary: Each vaccinee took Ad26.COV2.S intramuscularly, once or twice 56 days apart. Study outcomes and limitations: Reportedly, spike-specific CD8+ and CD4+ T cell responses achieved substantial breadth once vaccination had taken place.

Sample treatment: some 19 received Ad26.COV2.S at low or high dose, single or two shots; a few received placebo; per-sample allocation not given. Sample collection was performed on day 63 after the first vaccine or placebo injection. Adults aged 18-55 years in Boston included the donor. TCRdb's copy holds only in-frame clones and misses some; the assay was immunoSEQ multiplex PCR. The sample lists roughly 460,000 clones; about 89% were seen once. The V end lost 0 bases, the J end lost 8 bases, and 3 bases lay between the germline ends. Germline V gene lookup returns CDR1 KGHDR and CDR2 SFDVKD. The CDR3 has 11 amino acids. As regards this clone: The antigen is not known.

The chain recombines TRBV24-1 with TRBJ2-5, with unresolved D. This receptor was obtained from a person aged 18-65 years who received the Ad26.COV2.S COVID-19 vaccine or a placebo. The material sequenced was peripheral blood, taken in a trial of Ad26.COV2.S vaccine versus placebo. CDR3 region: CATSDLDTQYF. The CDR3 DNA reads as TGTGCCACCAGTGATTTGGACACCCAGTACTTC.